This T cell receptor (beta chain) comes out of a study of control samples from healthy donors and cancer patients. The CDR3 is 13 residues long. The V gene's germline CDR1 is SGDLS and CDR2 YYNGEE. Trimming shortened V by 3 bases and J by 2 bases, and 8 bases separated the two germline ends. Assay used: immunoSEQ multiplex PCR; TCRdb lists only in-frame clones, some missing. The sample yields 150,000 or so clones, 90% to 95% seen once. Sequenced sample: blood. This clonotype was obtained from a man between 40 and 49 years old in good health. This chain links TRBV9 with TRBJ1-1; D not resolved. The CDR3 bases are TGTGCCAGCAGCGCTAGCCAAAACACTGAAGCTTTCTTT. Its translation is CASSASQNTEAFF.